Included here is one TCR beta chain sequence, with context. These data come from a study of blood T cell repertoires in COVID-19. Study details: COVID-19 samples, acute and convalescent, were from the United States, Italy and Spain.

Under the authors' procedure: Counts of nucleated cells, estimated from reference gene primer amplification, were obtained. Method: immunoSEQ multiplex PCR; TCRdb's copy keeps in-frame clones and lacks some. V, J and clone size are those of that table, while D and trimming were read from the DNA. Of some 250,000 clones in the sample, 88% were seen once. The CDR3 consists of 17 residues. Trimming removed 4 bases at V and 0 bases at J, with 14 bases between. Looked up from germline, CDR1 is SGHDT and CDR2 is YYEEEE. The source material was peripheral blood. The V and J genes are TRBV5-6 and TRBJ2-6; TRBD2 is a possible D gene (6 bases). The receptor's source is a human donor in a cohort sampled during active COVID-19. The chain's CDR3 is CASSAPGLSSGANVLTF. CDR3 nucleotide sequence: TGTGCCAGCAGCGCTCCGGGACTCAGCTCTGGGGCCAACGTCCTGACTTTC.